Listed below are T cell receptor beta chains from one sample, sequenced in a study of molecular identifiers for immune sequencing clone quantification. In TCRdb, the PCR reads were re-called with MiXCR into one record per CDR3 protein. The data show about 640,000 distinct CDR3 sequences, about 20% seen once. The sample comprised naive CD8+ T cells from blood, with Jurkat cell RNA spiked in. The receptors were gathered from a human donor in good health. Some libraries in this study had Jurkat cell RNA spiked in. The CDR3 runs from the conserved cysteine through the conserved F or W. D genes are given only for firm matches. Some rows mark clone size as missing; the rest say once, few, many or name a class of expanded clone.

CASSSGGFLAGDENQETQYF,TGTGCCAGCAGCTCAGGAGGGTTCCTAGCGGGGGACGAGAACCAAGAGACCCAGTACTTC,TRBV11-2,TRBD2,NA,TRBJ2-5
CASGDRRDTQYF,TGTGCCAGCGGGGATAGGAGGGATACGCAGTATTTT,TRBV12-3/TRBV12-4,NA,many,TRBJ2-3
CASRLAGYTDTQYF,TGTGCCAGCAGACTAGCGGGGTACACAGATACGCAGTATTTT,TRBV6-4,TRBD2,few,TRBJ2-3
CASSYGRGYVYEQYF,TGTGCCAGCAGTTACGGGAGGGGGTACGTCTACGAGCAGTACTTC,TRBV6-2/TRBV6-3,NA,few,TRBJ2-7
CASSISSGGAQETQYF,TGTGCCAGTAGTATATCTAGCGGGGGGGCTCAGGAGACCCAGTACTTC,TRBV19,TRBD2,few,TRBJ2-5
CASRAGGSYNSPLHF,TGTGCCAGCAGGGCAGGGGGCTCCTATAATTCACCCCTCCACTTT,TRBV12-3/TRBV12-4,TRBD1,NA,TRBJ1-6
CASSRWGEDTQYF,TGTGCCAGCAGCCGATGGGGGGAGGACACGCAGTATTTT,TRBV7-2,NA,NA,TRBJ2-3
CASGFFHLGGGANVLTF,TGTGCTAGTGGGTTTTTCCACCTAGGAGGTGGGGCCAACGTCCTGACTTTC,TRBV12-5,NA,many,TRBJ2-6
CASSPGTGDEQFF,TGTGCCAGCAGTCCCGGGACAGGGGATGAGCAGTTCTTC,TRBV27,TRBD1,few,TRBJ2-1
CASSLGGTGGSDYGYTF,TGTGCCAGCAGTCTGGGGGGGACAGGGGGCTCCGATTATGGCTACACCTTC,TRBV12-3/TRBV12-4,TRBD1,many,TRBJ1-2
CASSEWASPTDTQYF,TGTGCCAGCAGCGAGTGGGCTAGCCCCACAGATACGCAGTATTTT,TRBV5-6,NA,many,TRBJ2-3
CASSFFNTEAFF,TGTGCCAGCAGTTTTTTTAACACTGAAGCTTTCTTT,TRBV6-2/TRBV6-3,NA,many,TRBJ1-1
CASSPDRGQGSSGNTIYF,TGTGCCAGCAGCCCCGACCGGGGACAGGGAAGCTCTGGAAACACCATATATTTT,TRBV7-9,TRBD1,many,TRBJ1-3
CSACRTSGMGDTQYF,TGCAGTGCTTGCCGGACTAGCGGGATGGGAGATACGCAGTATTTT,TRBV20-1,TRBD2,many,TRBJ2-3
CASTYSGYNEQFF,TGTGCCAGTACCTATTCGGGGTACAATGAGCAGTTCTTC,TRBV19,NA,NA,TRBJ2-1
CASSSYGRGSYEQYF,TGTGCCAGCAGCTCATACGGGAGAGGGTCCTACGAGCAGTACTTC,TRBV3-2,NA,few,TRBJ2-7
CASSLGLAGGSYEQYF,TGTGCCAGCAGCTTAGGTCTAGCGGGGGGATCCTACGAGCAGTACTTC,TRBV11-2,TRBD2,NA,TRBJ2-7
CSAPGQDYYEQYF,TGCAGTGCCCCGGGACAAGATTACTACGAGCAGTACTTC,TRBV20-1,NA,few,TRBJ2-7
CATSDSPFSGSGTTTDTQYF,TGTGCCACCAGTGATTCCCCGTTTAGTGGTAGCGGGACTACCACAGATACGCAGTATTTT,TRBV24-1,TRBD2,many,TRBJ2-3
CASSDGTNTGELFF,TGTGCCAGCAGTGACGGGACAAACACCGGGGAGCTGTTTTTT,TRBV28,NA,many,TRBJ2-2
CASSASEIVPDTQYF,TGTGCCAGCTCAGCTAGCGAAATAGTCCCAGATACGCAGTATTTT,TRBV18,NA,NA,TRBJ2-3
CASGLGQSYEQYF,TGTGCCAGCGGGTTGGGACAGAGCTACGAGCAGTACTTC,TRBV6-5,TRBD1,many,TRBJ2-7
CASSSGVTHTYEQYF,TGTGCCAGCAGCTCGGGTGTCACGCATACCTACGAGCAGTACTTC,TRBV7-9,NA,few,TRBJ2-7
CASSLWGEEAFF,TGTGCCAGCAGTTTATGGGGAGAAGAAGCTTTCTTT,TRBV12-3/TRBV12-4,NA,many,TRBJ1-1
CSGDGLAGGNEQFF,TGCAGCGGCGACGGACTAGCGGGGGGCAATGAGCAGTTCTTC,TRBV29-1,TRBD2,few,TRBJ2-1
CSARNQGGAGGYTF,TGCAGTGCGAGGAATCAGGGGGGCGCTGGTGGCTACACCTTC,TRBV20-1,TRBD1,few,TRBJ1-2
CASRRQVAGDNEQYF,TGTGCCAGCAGACGCCAGGTAGCGGGAGATAACGAGCAGTACTTC,TRBV5-4,TRBD2,few,TRBJ2-7
CASSRGQGLADTQYF,TGTGCCAGCAGTAGGGGACAGGGTCTAGCAGATACGCAGTATTTT,TRBV6-5,TRBD1,many,TRBJ2-3
CASSLEGFWNEQYF,TGTGCCAGCAGCTTAGAGGGGTTCTGGAACGAGCAGTACTTC,TRBV7-2,NA,many,TRBJ2-7
CASRGDGTNYGYTF,TGTGCCAGCAGGGGGGACGGGACCAACTATGGCTACACCTTC,TRBV2,NA,NA,TRBJ1-2
CASSLGTGAYEQYF,TGTGCCAGCAGCTTAGGGACAGGGGCCTACGAGCAGTACTTC,TRBV7-9,TRBD1,many,TRBJ2-7
CSIEAFGTDNEQYF,TGCAGCATTGAGGCCTTCGGGACAGATAACGAGCAGTACTTC,TRBV29-1,TRBD1,many,TRBJ2-7
CASSDPDGQETQYF,TGTGCCAGCAGCGATCCTGACGGACAAGAGACCCAGTACTTC,TRBV5-5,NA,many,TRBJ2-5
CASSREERDSPSTDTQYF,TGTGCCAGCAGCAGGGAAGAACGGGACTCTCCTAGCACAGATACGCAGTATTTT,TRBV7-9,NA,many,TRBJ2-3
CASKETGSGANVLTF,TGTGCCAGCAAAGAGACAGGGTCTGGGGCCAACGTCCTGACTTTC,TRBV2,TRBD1,few,TRBJ2-6
CASKYSGRAFNEQFF,TGTGCCAGCAAATATAGCGGGAGGGCCTTCAATGAGCAGTTCTTC,TRBV27,TRBD2,few,TRBJ2-1
CASSPGTVEQFF,TGTGCCAGCAGTCCCGGGACAGTAGAGCAGTTCTTC,TRBV28,TRBD1,few,TRBJ2-1
CASSQSTLLDIQYF,TGCGCCAGCAGCCAAAGCACTCTCTTGGACATTCAGTACTTC,TRBV4-3,NA,many,TRBJ2-4
CSAPRAPGLASYSYNEQFF,TGCAGTGCTCCCCGAGCCCCGGGACTAGCGAGCTACTCCTACAATGAGCAGTTCTTC,TRBV20-1,TRBD2,few,TRBJ2-1
CATEQAGGAETYNEQFF,TGTGCCACCGAACAAGCGGGGGGGGCGGAAACCTACAATGAGCAGTTCTTC,TRBV15,TRBD2,many,TRBJ2-1
CASSIVVNSYEQYF,TGTGCCAGTAGTATTGTGGTAAACTCCTACGAGCAGTACTTC,TRBV19,NA,NA,TRBJ2-7
CASSVGQEQYF,TGTGCCAGCAGTGTCGGTCAGGAGCAGTACTTC,TRBV27,NA,many,TRBJ2-7
CASSYRVGDEQYF,TGTGCCAGCAGTTACAGGGTTGGCGACGAGCAGTACTTC,TRBV6-2/TRBV6-3,NA,NA,TRBJ2-7
CASSFVGYEQYF,TGTGCCAGCAGCTTCGTGGGGTACGAGCAGTACTTC,TRBV7-9,NA,many,TRBJ2-7
CSARPPGLGYEQYF,TGCAGTGCTAGACCGCCGGGACTAGGGTACGAGCAGTACTTC,TRBV20-1,TRBD2,many,TRBJ2-7
CASSYSGRSTDTQYF,TGTGCCAGCAGCTATAGCGGGAGAAGCACAGATACGCAGTATTTT,TRBV6-5,TRBD2,many,TRBJ2-3
CASSLEPTGTQYEQYF,TGTGCCAGCAGTTTAGAGCCGACCGGGACCCAGTACGAGCAGTACTTC,TRBV28,NA,many,TRBJ2-7
CASSPPRGRGTGELFF,TGTGCCAGCAGCCCCCCCAGGGGACGGGGAACCGGGGAGCTGTTTTTT,TRBV7-9,NA,NA,TRBJ2-2